This TCR beta chain is from a study of T-cell memory formation after mild COVID-19. Findings and limits, study-wide: Mostly located in CM and EM were contracting CD4+ clones, with contracting CD8+ clones located in EMRA. Certain responding clones were present in pre-infection memory, suggesting participation of cross-reactive memory.

5'RACE, which relied on constant-segment primers, yielded TCR alpha and TCR beta cDNA libraries carrying sample barcodes and UMIs. From the 5' RACE reads, TCRdb called clonotypes with MiXCR, one entry per CDR3 protein. In the table there are about 120,000 distinct CDR3 sequences, 22% of which are singletons. This clonotype was observed a few times. Its specificity is unknown. V gave up 1 base and J gave up 1 base; unmatched junction bases: 8. CDR1 LGHNA and CDR2 YNFKEQ come from the germline V gene. This CDR3 contains 17 residues. The sequencing input was PBMCs or a T cell subset sorted from them (not recorded which). The V gene is TRBV4-2, the J gene TRBJ2-5; 8 bases align to TRBD2. This TCR came from a man between 18 and 29 years old who had mild COVID-19 (a few samples of this study predate the infection). Cell type and time point are not known. CDR3 loop: CASSQGFSGGLQETQYF. The CDR3 nucleotides are TGTGCCAGCAGCCAAGGGTTTTCGGGGGGGCTCCAAGAGACCCAGTACTTC.